This is a list of T cell receptor beta chains from one sample in a study of T cell responses to AZD1222 COVID-19 vaccine. The assay was immunoSEQ multiplex PCR, and TCRdb's table has in-frame clones only and misses some. The repertoire consists of roughly 120,000 clones, with 92% occurring once and the leading ten covering 7.5% to 9%. The sample here was peripheral blood, taken on day 0 of AZD1222 vaccination. These receptors all stem from an adult in good health. The CDR3 runs from the conserved cysteine through the conserved F or W. The D gene is left open where the match is weak. Clone size is given for some rows only: seen once, a few or many times, or a class if the clone is expanded.

j_call v_call d_call clone_size cdr3_nt cdr3_aa
TRBJ2-5 TRBV7-8 TRBD2 - TGTGCCAGCAGCTTAGAGCGGCGGGGGGCGACCAAAGAGACCCAGTACTTC CASSLERRGATKETQYF
TRBJ2-5 TRBV7-2 TRBD1 - TGTGCCAGCAGCTTAGCCCCTGACAGGGAAGAGACCCAGTACTTC CASSLAPDREETQYF
TRBJ1-6 TRBV12-3/TRBV12-4 - - TGTGCCAGCAGTACATCAAATTCACCCCTCCACTTT CASSTSNSPLHF
TRBJ2-5 TRBV6-1 - - TGTGCCAGCAGTGGGCCTCCGGGCCGGGGGTTGGAGACCCAGTACTTC CASSGPPGRGLETQYF
TRBJ1-1 TRBV2 TRBD1 - TGTGCCAGCTACACAGGGGGAGCTTTCTTT CASYTGGAFF
TRBJ1-5 TRBV27 - - TGTGCCAGCAGTTTTGGGGGGAATCAGCCCCAGCATTTT CASSFGGNQPQHF
TRBJ2-7 TRBV6-1 - - TGTGCCAGCAGTCGGGGCCCCCCACCGGACGAGCAGTACTTC CASSRGPPPDEQYF
TRBJ1-4 TRBV27 - - TGTGCCAGCAGTCGCTATACTAATGAAAAACTGTTTTTT CASSRYTNEKLFF
TRBJ1-2 TRBV3-1/TRBV3-2 TRBD1 - TGTGCCAGCAGCCAGCCGGGACAGGCCCACTATGGCTACACCTTC CASSQPGQAHYGYTF
TRBJ2-7 TRBV2 - - TGTGCCAGCAGTACAACAGGAGGGGGGGCCGAGCAGTACTTC CASSTTGGGAEQYF
TRBJ1-2 TRBV19 TRBD1 - TGTGCCAGTAGTATAATCGGACAGGTCCATGGCTACACCTTC CASSIIGQVHGYTF
TRBJ1-3 TRBV4-2 TRBD1 few TGTGCCAGCAGCCAAGGGGACAGTTACTCTGGAAACACCATATATTTT CASSQGDSYSGNTIYF
TRBJ1-5 TRBV10-2 TRBD1 - TGCGCCAGCAGTGAGGAACAGGGGGTATATCAGCCCCAGCATTTT CASSEEQGVYQPQHF
TRBJ1-1 TRBV27 - - TGTGCCAGCGGGCAGGTGAACACTGAAGCTTTCTTT CASGQVNTEAFF
TRBJ2-3 TRBV6-5 TRBD2 - TGTGCCAGCAGCGGTAGCGGGGGTCCAGATACGCAGTATTTT CASSGSGGPDTQYF
TRBJ1-4 TRBV5-6 - - TGTGCCAGCAGCTTGGATCCAGCTAATGAAAAACTGTTTTTT CASSLDPANEKLFF
TRBJ1-3 TRBV7-8 TRBD1 - TGTGCCAGCACTTGGGGTCTCGGGACAGGGGCTGCCTCTGGAAACACCATATATTTT CASTWGLGTGAASGNTIYF
TRBJ2-7 TRBV11-3 - - TGTGCCAGCAGCGGGGTGGGAGGTTGGGAGCAGTACTTC CASSGVGGWEQYF
TRBJ2-6 TRBV11-2 - - TGTGCCAGCAGCCAGGGGTTCTCTGGGGCCAACGTCCTGACTTTC CASSQGFSGANVLTF
TRBJ1-4 TRBV27 - - TGTGCCAACTCCCCTACTCACCGGGCCTATAATGAAAAACTGTTTTTT CANSPTHRAYNEKLFF
TRBJ1-1 TRBV5-6 - - TGTGCCAGCAATACAGGGATCTTTGAAGCTTTCTTT CASNTGIFEAFF
TRBJ2-1 TRBV21-1 - - TGTGCCAGCAGCAAAGTACAGGACTACAATGAGCAGTTCTTC CASSKVQDYNEQFF
TRBJ2-1 TRBV19 - - TGTGCCAGTAGTATACGGTTTTTGACCGGCTCCTACAATGAGCAGTTCTTC CASSIRFLTGSYNEQFF
TRBJ2-3 TRBV19 TRBD2 - TGTGCCAGTAGTCCAGGGACTAGCGGGGCGCTCACAGATACGCAGTATTTT CASSPGTSGALTDTQYF
TRBJ1-5 TRBV30 TRBD1 - TGTGCCTGCAAGACAGGGCTTAATCAGCCCCAGCATTTT CACKTGLNQPQHF
TRBJ1-4 TRBV9 TRBD1 once TGTGCCAGCAGCCCCCGGGCCAGCGGGACAGGGAGGGCTAATGAAAAACTGTTTTTT CASSPRASGTGRANEKLFF
TRBJ1-6 TRBV9 - - TGTGCCAGCAGCTCCAGCAAGGGGGTTTCACCCCTCCACTTT CASSSSKGVSPLHF
TRBJ1-5 TRBV7-8 - once TGTGCCAGCAGCTTACGTGTTTGGGGGACGGGCCAGCCCCAGCATTTT CASSLRVWGTGQPQHF
TRBJ2-2 TRBV4-2 - - TGTGCCAGCAGCCAAGTCACGAACACCGGGGAGCTGTTTTTT CASSQVTNTGELFF
TRBJ1-2 TRBV5-6 - - TGTGCCAGCAGCTTGGGCGGCAGCTATGGCTACACCTTC CASSLGGSYGYTF
TRBJ1-2 TRBV2 - few TGTGCCAGCAGAGAGACCCCTGTTATGGGCTACACCTTC CASRETPVMGYTF
TRBJ1-1 TRBV12-2 - - TGTGCAAGTCGCTTAGAACTAAGGAGGGAGAACACTGAAGCTTTCTTT CASRLELRRENTEAFF
TRBJ2-2 TRBV19 - - TGTGCCAGTAGTATTCGGGGGGCTGGCACCGGGGAGCTGTTTTTT CASSIRGAGTGELFF
TRBJ1-2 TRBV11-2 - once TGTGCCAGCAGCTTAGGGTCAGGGTCTTACTATGGCTACACCTTC CASSLGSGSYYGYTF
TRBJ1-1 TRBV4-1 - - TGCGCCAGCAGCCAAGGGTTTCGGGGGGAAGCTTTCTTT CASSQGFRGEAFF
TRBJ2-7 TRBV15 - - TGTGCCACCAGCAGAGGGGCTGGGGGGTCGGGCGAGCAGTACTTC CATSRGAGGSGEQYF
TRBJ1-5 TRBV19 - once TGTGCCAGTAGTGGTTGGAGCAATCAGCCCCAGCATTTT CASSGWSNQPQHF
TRBJ1-3 TRBV9 TRBD1 - TGTGCCAGCAGCCAAGCTGGGACAGGGATCGGACGCTCTGGAAACACCATATATTTT CASSQAGTGIGRSGNTIYF
TRBJ1-1 TRBV2 - - TGTGCCAGCAGGGAACACGGACAGTTGAGGAACACTGAAGCTTTCTTT CASREHGQLRNTEAFF
TRBJ1-2 TRBV2 - - TGTGCCAGCAGGCCGGAGGTGGATGGCTACACCTTC CASRPEVDGYTF
TRBJ1-6 TRBV27 - once TGTGCCAGCAGTCCCCTTGGGGGGCGTAATTCACCCCTCCACTTT CASSPLGGRNSPLHF
TRBJ2-3 TRBV10-1 TRBD1 - TGCGCCAGCAGCACCGGGACAGGGTCAAATACGCAGTATTTT CASSTGTGSNTQYF
TRBJ1-6 TRBV7-2 TRBD1 - TGTGCCAGCAGCCCGGGACAGTATAATTCACCCCTCCACTTT CASSPGQYNSPLHF
TRBJ1-2 TRBV11-2 - - TGTGCCAGCAGCTTACCCGGCGTGAATGGCTACACCTTC CASSLPGVNGYTF
TRBJ2-3 TRBV28 TRBD2 once TGTGCCAGCAGTGTCGGGGGGGCAAGCACAGATACGCAGTATTTT CASSVGGASTDTQYF
TRBJ2-5 TRBV29-1 - - TGCACCGCGATTCCCTCAGGTGGTGAGGAGACCCAGTACTTC CTAIPSGGEETQYF
TRBJ2-3 TRBV7-8 TRBD2 - TGTGCCAGCAGGGCTGTAGCGGGGGGGCTAACAGATACGCAGTATTTT CASRAVAGGLTDTQYF
TRBJ2-4 TRBV19 - - TGTGCCAGTAGTATTGATCTGGGCACCCCACGAGACATTCAGTACTTC CASSIDLGTPRDIQYF
TRBJ2-1 TRBV11-3 - - TGTGCCAGCAGCTTAAAAAGGGTAACGAATGAGCAGTTCTTC CASSLKRVTNEQFF
TRBJ1-1 TRBV29-1 - - TGCAGCGTTGGGCACCTTGAAGCTTTCTTT CSVGHLEAFF
TRBJ1-1 TRBV7-9 - - TGTGCCAGCAGCTTGACCGGGACGCATATGAACACTGAAGCTTTCTTT CASSLTGTHMNTEAFF
TRBJ2-2 TRBV15 TRBD2 - TGTGCCACCAGCATTCCCGCCCCCGGGAGGGGCGTAGGCGGGGAGCTGTTTTTT CATSIPAPGRGVGGELFF
TRBJ1-1 TRBV28 TRBD1 - TGTGCCAGCAGCGACATCACAGGGGGAGTTCGGGCTTTCTTT CASSDITGGVRAFF
TRBJ2-6 TRBV29-1 - - TGCAGCGTTTTTTTGGGGGTTGACTCCCCGGGGGCCAACGTCCTGACTTTC CSVFLGVDSPGANVLTF